This is a list of T cell receptor beta chains from one sample in a study of T cell repertoires in ileal Crohn's disease. Using immunoSEQ multiplex PCR, the repertoire was profiled, and TCRdb retains in-frame clones only, with some absent. The sample records over 14,000 clones, 80% being singletons. The sequenced sample consisted of ileal tissue. The receptors were sampled from an adult with Crohn's disease. Both conserved end residues are trimmed from each CDR3.

CDR3aa: ICDSPGGELF; v_gene: TRBV29-1; len: 10
CDR3aa: ASMESSGYQETQY; v_gene: TRBV5-1; len: 13
CDR3aa: SVLGQGVYNEQF; v_gene: TRBV29-1; len: 12
CDR3aa: ARKREAGDTQY; v_gene: TRBV30; len: 11
CDR3aa: ASSGRDSTDTQY; v_gene: TRBV6-4; len: 12
CDR3aa: ASSLARGSGQGNYNEQF; v_gene: TRBV5-1; len: 17
CDR3aa: ASSPRQANLNTEAF; v_gene: TRBV2; len: 14
CDR3aa: ASRWGDSTGDNEQF; v_gene: TRBV19; len: 14
CDR3aa: ASLGLAGGPQETQY; v_gene: TRBV2; len: 14
CDR3aa: ASSQTPGTGGFEQY; v_gene: TRBV5-1; len: 14
CDR3aa: ASSQDTLAGVGFYTGELF; v_gene: TRBV4-1; len: 18
CDR3aa: ASSSLGSAGNTEAF; v_gene: TRBV7-8; len: 14
CDR3aa: ASSLVGGGRQPQH; v_gene: TRBV5-1; len: 13
CDR3aa: ASSRQLGQTGEQY; v_gene: TRBV4-1; len: 13
CDR3aa: AWSVQLGTQY; v_gene: TRBV30; len: 10
CDR3aa: AISESKDWLGPYGYT; v_gene: TRBV10-3; len: 15
CDR3aa: ASRGQSNTEAF; v_gene: TRBV25-1; len: 11
CDR3aa: ASSFLTSTGGGMNTEAF; v_gene: TRBV27; len: 17
CDR3aa: ASSPGPYNEQF; v_gene: TRBV5-6; len: 11
CDR3aa: ASSAQGVGDTEAF; v_gene: TRBV13; len: 13
CDR3aa: ASSYSASYEQY; v_gene: TRBV6-6; len: 11
CDR3aa: ASSLGMGAEAF; v_gene: TRBV5-1; len: 11
CDR3aa: ASSLEFVGSGNTIY; v_gene: TRBV28; len: 14
CDR3aa: ASSLQGAAEAF; v_gene: TRBV5-5; len: 11
CDR3aa: AWSDGSTGELF; v_gene: TRBV30; len: 11
CDR3aa: SIPRDRDNSPLH; v_gene: TRBV29-1; len: 12
CDR3aa: ASRGLLTGELF; v_gene: TRBV6-1; len: 11
CDR3aa: ASSDRQREAF; v_gene: TRBV2; len: 10
CDR3aa: ASGPGQGANTEAF; v_gene: TRBV2; len: 13
CDR3aa: ASSPLPGQGAGELF; v_gene: TRBV18; len: 14
CDR3aa: ASSLARGDTGELF; v_gene: TRBV5-4; len: 13
CDR3aa: ASSYDSSYEQY; v_gene: TRBV27; len: 11
CDR3aa: ASSRPLAGDWNEQF; v_gene: TRBV4-1; len: 14
CDR3aa: ASSDDRAGANVLT; v_gene: TRBV5-1; len: 13
CDR3aa: ASSEVGVGETQY; v_gene: TRBV6-1; len: 12
CDR3aa: ASSLDVHWREKLF; v_gene: TRBV7-2; len: 13
CDR3aa: ASSSRSSGNLTTGLPF; v_gene: TRBV11-2; len: 16
CDR3aa: ASSPRINAGLAGANVLT; v_gene: TRBV18; len: 17
CDR3aa: ASSERGGADTQY; v_gene: TRBV2; len: 12
CDR3aa: ASRLTGSGEQY; v_gene: TRBV5-1; len: 11
CDR3aa: ASSLGGLGDTQY; v_gene: TRBV5-6; len: 12
CDR3aa: ASRDVWTGNIGYT; v_gene: TRBV6-1; len: 13
CDR3aa: AGGSGRNTEAF; v_gene: TRBV30; len: 11
CDR3aa: ASSLASFSVGTDTQY; v_gene: TRBV5-4; len: 15
CDR3aa: ASSTPGTGAKLF; v_gene: TRBV19; len: 12
CDR3aa: ASSGTVRSYEQY; v_gene: TRBV6-6; len: 12